What follows describes a single T cell receptor beta chain. The record originates from a study of immune evolution from preneoplasia to lung adenocarcinoma. Clones were read by immunoSEQ multiplex PCR, and TCRdb kept only the in-frame ones, dropping some. This table has 4,800 or so clones, approximately 85% appearing once. The V segment lost 5 bases and the J segment 2 bases; nucleotides outside the gene matches: 5. The CDR3 has 14 residues. From germline, CDR1 is SGHRS and CDR2 YFSETQ. This chain connects TRBV5-1 to TRBJ2-3; TRBD1 matches at 7 bases. Sequences were obtained from FFPE atypical adenomatous hyperplasia tissue from the lung. Regarding subset: atypical adenomatous hyperplasia (AAH), lung preneoplasia. The TCR originated in a person aged 65 to 85 with lung adenocarcinoma. CDR3 coding DNA: TGCGCCAGCAGACGACAGGGTCCCACAGATACGCAGTATTTT. It is translated as CASRRQGPTDTQYF.